Described below is a single T cell receptor (beta chain) sequence and its context. These data are taken from a study of blood T cell repertoires in COVID-19. Study context: The study drew acute and convalescent COVID-19 samples from the United States, Italy and Spain. PBMCs, B-cell-depleted T cells, or T cells were the source of the cDNA or gDNA that made up the material.

The study assigned cohorts using participant-reported clinical history. V was clipped by 5 bases and J by 4 bases, with 17 bases between them. Germline lookup yields CDR1 SGHTA and CDR2 FQGNSA. The CDR3 extends over 15 amino acids. Clones were read by immunoSEQ multiplex PCR, and TCRdb kept only the in-frame ones, dropping some. Of 250,000 or so clones in the sample, about 91% were seen once. The chain links TRBV7-2 to TRBJ2-5; TRBD1 might be the D (6 bases). The origin of this receptor is a woman in her thirties or forties with acute COVID-19. The source material was PBMCs or T cells enriched from blood (not recorded which). In DNA, the CDR3 is TGTGCCAGCAGCCCAGCGAGGGGGTTTGGAGAGACCCAGTACTTC. Translated, it gives CASSPARGFGETQYF.